A single sample gave rise to the 20 T cell receptor beta chains below, sequenced in a study of chemoradiotherapy in HPV16-positive cancers. The repertoire was sequenced with immunoSEQ multiplex PCR; TCRdb's copy has only in-frame clones and lacks some. The sample includes approximately 50,000 clones, more than 90% of them seen just once. The sample was blood, taken from a patient who underwent chemoradiotherapy. The source of these receptors is a human donor with HPV-associated anogenital cancer.

V usage is TRBV5-8 and J usage is TRBJ1-2, with TRBD1 matching 9 bases. This CDR3 has 15 residues. Germline assignment: CDR1 SGHTS and CDR2 YDEGEE. With V trimmed by 4 bases and J by 4 bases, 8 bases remained unmatched. The CDR3 DNA follows: TGTGCCAGCAGCCAACCGGGACAGGGAATCTATGGCTACACCTTC. Residues: CASSQPGQGIYGYTF.

The chain combines TRBV27 with TRBJ1-1; a weak D match, TRBD1 (5 bases). The CDR3 extends over 15 amino acids. The V end was cut by 3 bases, the J end by 6 bases, with 17 bases between. Germline CDR1 MNHEY, CDR2 SMNVEV (reference sequence). The CDR3 loop is CASSFTDMPGAEAFF. CDR3 nucleotides: TGTGCCAGCAGTTTCACGGACATGCCCGGGGCTGAAGCTTTCTTT.

V and J are TRBV6-1 and TRBJ1-2; TRBD1 matches 9 bases. CDR3 length equals 15 residues. Trimming removed 3 bases from V and 7 bases from J; junction bases left unmatched: 9. The germline gives CDR1 MNHNS, CDR2 SASEGT. CDR3 bases: TGTGCCAGCAGTGATCCCGGGACAGGGTTACGTGGCTACACCTTC. This encodes CASSDPGTGLRGYTF.

This clone occurred once. V gene TRBV5-6 combines with J gene TRBJ1-6; D unresolved. The length of the CDR3 is 12 residues. Trimming stripped 4 bases from V and 14 bases from J, with 13 bases between. Germline V gene lookup returns CDR1 SGHDT and CDR2 YYEEEE. The CDR3 reads CASSAPAGTLHF. DNA of the CDR3: TGTGCCAGCAGCGCCCCCGCCGGGACCCTCCACTTT. Complete variable domain (other parts from reference TRBV5-6 and TRBJ1-6): DAGVTQSPTHLIKTRGQQVTLRCSPKSGHDTVSWYQQALGQGPQFIFQYYEEEERQRGNFPDRFSGHQFPNYSSELNVNALLLGDSALYLCASSAPAGTLHFGNGTRLTVT.

This clone came up once. The chain is built from TRBV29-1 and TRBJ2-3; either TRBD1 or TRBD2 may fit D (5 bases each). Germline CDR1 SQVTM, CDR2 ANQGSEA. The V and J ends lost 6 bases and 2 bases respectively, with 21 bases between them. This CDR3 is 16 amino acids long. CDR3 bases: TGCAGCGTCCACCTGGGGACCCGGCGTATCACAGATACGCAGTATTTT. This encodes CSVHLGTRRITDTQYF.

This clone has a single count. V usage is TRBV30 and J usage is TRBJ2-1; D might be TRBD2 (6 bases). From germline, CDR1 is GTSNPN and CDR2 SVGIG (reference sequence). There are 16 residues in the CDR3. With 0 bases removed from V and 4 bases from J, the gap between germline ends came to 16 bases. CDR3 sequence (DNA): TGTGCCTGGAGTGTACGAAATAGCGGAGAATACAATGAGCAGTTCTTC. Translation: CAWSVRNSGEYNEQFF.

CDR3 region: CASWTAVSTDTQYF. CDR3 sequence (DNA): TGCGCCAGCTGGACAGCCGTAAGCACAGATACGCAGTATTTT. The rearrangement joins TRBV5-1 to TRBJ2-3; D may be TRBD1 (6 bases). Germline V gives CDR1 SGHRS, CDR2 YFSETQ. Trimming left V 7 bases short and J 0 bases short, with 12 bases between. This CDR3 has 14 residues.

The rearrangement links TRBV5-4 to TRBJ1-1; D is possibly TRBD1 (6 bases). Per germline, CDR1 SGHNT and CDR2 YYREEE (reference sequence). Trimming pared 7 bases from V and 1 base from J, leaving 14 bases between. CDR3 length: 14 amino acids. This CDR3 is CASLNRVGNTEAFF. The CDR3 nucleotides read TGTGCCAGCTTAAACAGGGTCGGGAACACTGAAGCTTTCTTT.

The J gene is TRBJ1-5, the V gene TRBV5-4, with TRBD1 identical over 9 bases. V trimming: 3 bases; J trimming: 6 bases; junction bases outside the gene matches: 7. The CDR3 has 15 residues. Germline CDR1 SGHNT, CDR2 YYREEE (reference sequence). The CDR3 loop is CASSSGTGLGQPQHF. In nucleotides, the CDR3 is TGTGCCAGCAGCTCCGGGACAGGGCTGGGTCAGCCCCAGCATTTT.

The chain joins TRBV27 to TRBJ2-5; 10 bases map to TRBD2. The trim removed 6 bases at V and 2 bases at J, leaving 6 bases unmatched. The CDR3 covers 15 residues. Germline lookup yields CDR1 MNHEY and CDR2 SMNVEV (reference sequence). The CDR3 DNA follows: TGTGCCAGCAGCCCAGCGGGGGGGCGGCAAGAGACCCAGTACTTC. Translation: CASSPAGGRQETQYF.

The chain links TRBV5-5 to TRBJ1-5; tentative D call: TRBD1 (6 bases). The V gene lost 0 bases and the J gene lost 7 bases, with 14 bases spanning the gap. This CDR3 has 15 amino acids. Per the germline V gene, CDR1 is SGHKS and CDR2 is YYEKEE (reference sequence). The CDR3 loop reads CASSLVGGAGQPQHF. In DNA, the CDR3 is TGTGCCAGCAGCTTGGTTGGGGGCGCGGGACAGCCCCAGCATTTT.

This chain joins TRBV30 and TRBJ1-4; 10 bases line up with TRBD1. Unmatched junction bases numbered 9, after V lost 4 bases and J lost 10 bases. CDR3 length: 14 residues. Looked up from germline, CDR1 is GTSNPN and CDR2 is SVGIG (reference sequence). In DNA form, the CDR3 reads TGTGCCTGGAATCAAAGACAGGGGGCCGGAAAACTGTTTTTT. It is translated as CAWNQRQGAGKLFF.

The V and J genes are TRBV5-8 and TRBJ2-5; 8 bases map to TRBD2. The J segment lost 5 bases and the V segment lost 4 bases, leaving 7 bases of the junction unmatched. Per germline, CDR1 SGHTS and CDR2 YDEGEE. CDR3 length equals 14 residues. CDR3 in amino acids: CASSPSGRGETQYF. In nucleotides, the CDR3 is TGTGCCAGCAGCCCGAGCGGGAGAGGCGAGACCCAGTACTTC.

The J gene is TRBJ1-2, the V gene TRBV29-1, with unresolved D. Trimming stripped 3 bases from V and 1 base from J, with 6 bases between. Germline V gives CDR1 SQVTM, CDR2 ANQGSEA. CDR3 length equals 12 residues. The CDR3: CSVEGDNYGYTF. The CDR3 region has the DNA TGCAGCGTTGAGGGCGATAACTATGGCTACACCTTC. Variable domain in full (rest from reference TRBV29-1 and TRBJ1-2): SAVISQKPSRDICQRGTSLTIQCQVDSQVTMMFWYRQQPGQSLTLIATANQGSEATYESGFVIDKFPISRPNLTFSTLTVSNMSPEDSSIYLCSVEGDNYGYTFGSGTRLTVV.

This clone was recorded only once. The chain recombines TRBV11-3 with TRBJ2-7; TRBD1 is a possible D gene (6 bases). V lost 4 bases and J 5 bases, leaving 9 bases between the germline ends. The germline V gene encodes CDR1 SGHNT and CDR2 YENEEA. This CDR3 region has 12 residues. The CDR3 sequence is CASSSGQHEQYF. The CDR3 coding sequence is TGTGCCAGCAGCTCGGGACAACACGAGCAGTACTTC. Using reference TRBV11-3 and TRBJ2-7 for the parts outside the CDR3, the full variable domain is EAGVVQSPRYKIIEKKQPVAFWCNPISGHNTLYWYLQNLGQGPELLIRYENEEAVDDSQLPKDRFSAERLKGVDSTLKIQPAELGDSAVYLCASSSGQHEQYFGPGTRLTVT.

The rearrangement uses TRBV28 and TRBJ2-3; D ambiguous. This CDR3 region has 13 residues. The germline gives CDR1 MDHEN, CDR2 SYDVKM. V lost 5 bases to trimming and J lost 6 bases, with 12 bases between them. The CDR3 loop reads CASSTPMPDTQYF. The CDR3 region has the DNA TGTGCCAGCAGTACCCCGATGCCGGATACGCAGTATTTT.

This chain joins TRBV5-8 and TRBJ2-3, with 8 bases matching TRBD1. Looked up from germline, CDR1 is SGHTS and CDR2 is YDEGEE. V gave up 3 bases and J gave up 4 bases; unmatched junction bases: 7. CDR3 length equals 15 residues. The CDR3 is CASSSGQAVADTQYF. The CDR3 DNA reads TGTGCCAGCAGCTCGGGACAGGCGGTCGCAGATACGCAGTATTTT. Looking up the rest from reference TRBV5-8 and TRBJ2-3 gives the full variable domain: EAGVTQSPTHLIKTRGQQATLRCSPISGHTSVYWYQQALGLGLQFLLWYDEGEERNRGNFPPRFSGRQFPNYSSELNVNALELEDSALYLCASSSGQAVADTQYFGPGTRLTVL.

This chain uses TRBV9 with TRBJ1-4; possibly TRBD1 for D (5 bases). V shed 3 bases and J shed 7 bases, with 10 bases lying between them. This CDR3 spans 13 amino acids. Germline V gives CDR1 SGDLS, CDR2 YYNGEE. This CDR3 reads CASSAGTGEKLFF. CDR3 DNA sequence: TGTGCCAGCAGCGCAGGGACTGGTGAAAAACTGTTTTTT.

The chain combines TRBV9 with TRBJ2-7, with 9 nucleotides matching TRBD1. V gave up 0 bases and J gave up 9 bases; unmatched junction bases: 19. This CDR3 contains 18 residues. Germline V CDR1 and CDR2: SGDLS, YYNGEE. The chain's CDR3 is CASSVAAPPGTGTSVQYF. Here the CDR3 DNA reads TGTGCCAGCAGCGTAGCCGCCCCTCCCGGGACAGGGACCTCGGTGCAGTACTTC. Full variable domain (remainder filled in from reference TRBV9 and TRBJ2-7): DSGVTQTPKHLITATGQRVTLRCSPRSGDLSVYWYQQSLDQGLQFLIQYYNGEERAKGNILERFSAQQFPDLHSELNLSSLELGDSALYFCASSVAAPPGTGTSVQYFGPGTRLTVT.

This chain joins TRBV29-1 and TRBJ1-3; D remains ambiguous. The length of the CDR3 is 12 residues. Germline CDR1 SQVTM, CDR2 ANQGSEA. The V end lost 2 bases, the J end lost 9 bases, and 11 bases lay between the germline ends. DNA for the CDR3: TGCAGCGTTGAACCCCGCGTGACCACCATATATTTT. Translating gives CSVEPRVTTIYF.